The clone carrying this T cell receptor (beta chain) was observed a few times. The antigen is unknown. The data are from a study of identical twins. Study-wide results and caveats: Out-of-frame sharing of TCR alpha in monozygotic twins was underestimated by models. Sequences that were out-of-frame, alpha and twin-shared displayed an excess of low generation probability.

The CDR3 contains 14 residues. The germline V gene encodes CDR1 LNHNV and CDR2 YYDKDF (reference sequence). V was cut by 0 bases and J by 4 bases, with 9 bases left in between. Template switching supplied a universal primer site; unique molecular identifiers were carried on the cDNA. TCRdb analysed the 5' RACE reads with MiXCR anew, one entry per CDR3 protein. The sample lists about 340,000 distinct CDR3 sequences; about 9% were seen once. The chain carries TRBV15 and TRBJ1-1, with D tentatively TRBD1 (5 bases). Input material: naive T cells sorted from blood. The TCR sequence derives from a woman in her fifties or sixties in good health. The CDR3 DNA reads TGTGCCACCAGCAGAGATCGGAGGGGCACTGAAGCTTTCTTT. As protein: CATSRDRRGTEAFF.